The 24 T cell receptor beta chains listed next were all sequenced from one sample in a study of beta chain features in type 1 diabetes. Their specific antigens are unknown. General study points: A moderate, significant TCRB CDR3 shortening appeared in type 1 diabetes across four CD4+ subsets.

Reverse transcription of all isolated RNA meant that expressed TCRB transcripts were sequenced. The assay was immunoSEQ multiplex PCR, and TCRdb's table has in-frame clones only and misses some. The sample has under 50,000 clones, 65% to 70% seen once. Sequenced sample: Tregs from blood. The receptors stem from a woman younger than 35 with type 1 diabetes.

The chain is built from TRBV7-2 and TRBJ2-7, with 8 bases matching TRBD1. Germline CDR1 reads SGHTA; CDR2 reads FQGNSA. With 5 bases clipped from V and 2 bases from J, the junction kept 5 bases outside the gene matches. There are 14 residues in the CDR3. The CDR3 loop reads CASSRTGTAYEQYF. The CDR3 DNA reads as TGTGCCAGCAGCCGGACAGGGACGGCCTACGAGCAGTACTTC.

This CDR3 is CAIRGTSGHEQFF. CDR3 DNA sequence: TGTGCCATCAGGGGGACTAGCGGGCACGAGCAGTTCTTC. The chain recombines TRBV10-3 with TRBJ2-1; 12 bases align to TRBD2. Looked up from germline, CDR1 is ENHRY and CDR2 is SYGVKD. V lost 6 bases, J lost 10 bases, and 4 bases stayed unmatched. The CDR3 runs to 13 residues.

This clone was detected only a few times. The chain carries TRBV11-2 and TRBJ2-5; no definite D call. In germline, CDR1 is SGHAT, CDR2 FQNNGV. The CDR3 has 13 amino acids. Trimming took off 0 bases at V and 1 base at J, with 3 bases between the two ends. CDR3 in amino acids: CASSLDSQETQYF. CDR3 coding DNA: TGTGCCAGCAGCTTAGACAGCCAAGAGACCCAGTACTTC.

This clone showed up just once. V gene TRBV4-2 combines with J gene TRBJ1-2; 8 bases line up with TRBD1. CDR1 is LGHNA and CDR2 is YNFKEQ in the germline V gene. This CDR3 region has 14 residues. V shed 4 bases, J shed 2 bases, and the junction held 3 bases outside the gene matches. CDR3 region: CASSPHRGNYGYTF. CDR3 nucleotides: TGTGCCAGCAGCCCACACAGGGGGAACTATGGCTACACCTTC.

This rearrangement joins TRBV7-9 to TRBJ2-3; 7 nucleotides match TRBD1. This CDR3 comprises 13 residues. Germline V lookup: CDR1 SEHNR, CDR2 FQNEAQ (reference sequence). The ends lost 6 bases at V and 5 bases at J; junction bases unmatched: 5. CDR3 amino acids: CASRKRGQDTQYF. The CDR3 DNA reads as TGTGCCAGCAGGAAAAGGGGGCAAGATACGCAGTATTTT.

The J gene is TRBJ2-3, the V gene TRBV28; TRBD2 is a possible D gene (5 bases). Trimming shortened V by 8 bases and J by 2 bases, and 11 bases separated the two germline ends. This CDR3 comprises 13 residues. Germline assignment: CDR1 MDHEN and CDR2 SYDVKM. The CDR3 protein is CASLSGYTDTQYF. As DNA, the CDR3 is TGTGCCAGCCTATCGGGGTACACAGATACGCAGTATTTT.

This clone has more than one count but fewer than ten. The rearrangement links TRBV5-1 to TRBJ2-1; TRBD2 agrees at 9 bases. V lost 0 bases to trimming and J lost 7 bases; unmatched junction nucleotides: 5. CDR3 size: 15 residues. The V gene's germline CDR1 is SGHRS and CDR2 YFSETQ. The CDR3, as DNA: TGCGCCAGCAGCTTGGTGGCTAGCGGGACGAATGAGCAGTTCTTC. Its translation is CASSLVASGTNEQFF.

This chain links TRBV19 with TRBJ2-1; 9 bases fit TRBD2. CDR3 length equals 15 residues. The V gene end was trimmed by 3 bases and the J gene end by 6 bases; junction bases not matched to a gene: 6. Germline V gives CDR1 LNHDA, CDR2 SQIVND (reference sequence). Here the CDR3 DNA reads TGTGCCAGTAGTATTGTACTAGCGGGCCGCAATGAGCAGTTCTTC. Its protein product is CASSIVLAGRNEQFF.

This clone was recorded a few times. The gene calls are TRBV7-9 and TRBJ1-1; D perhaps matches TRBD1 (5 bases). Germline-derived CDR1 and CDR2 are SEHNR and FQNEAQ (reference sequence). The CDR3 spans 14 residues. V was cut by 1 base and J by 1 base, with 7 bases left in between. This CDR3 is CASSLGRGNTEAFF. The DNA for the CDR3 is TGTGCCAGCAGCTTAGGAAGGGGGAACACTGAAGCTTTCTTT.

V gene TRBV19 combines with J gene TRBJ1-3, with D possibly being TRBD1 (6 bases). Germline V gene sequence: CDR1 LNHDA, CDR2 SQIVND (reference sequence). Deletions cut 1 base from V and 0 bases from J, with 19 bases between. The CDR3 totals 19 residues. As DNA, the CDR3 is TGTGCCAGTAGTATAGCTGGATTCCGGGACAACATCTCTGGAAACACCATATATTTT. Amino acids: CASSIAGFRDNISGNTIYF.

This chain joins TRBV9 and TRBJ1-6, with 7 bases lining up with TRBD1. CDR3 size: 13 residues. Losses at the gene ends were 1 base for V and 13 bases for J; bases not matched to a gene: 5. The germline CDR1 and CDR2 sequences are SGDLS and YYNGEE. CDR3 DNA: TGTGCCAGCAGCGTAAGGGACAGACCGCCCCTCCACTTT. Amino acids: CASSVRDRPPLHF.

J is TRBJ2-5 and V is TRBV20-1; D unresolved. This CDR3 region has 11 residues. Trimming stripped 1 base from V and 2 bases from J, with 2 bases between. Germline V gene lookup returns CDR1 DFQATT and CDR2 SNEGSKA (reference sequence). The CDR3 nucleotides are TGCAGTGCTAGAGCTCAAGAGACCCAGTACTTC. Amino acid sequence: CSARAQETQYF.

The gene calls are TRBV18 and TRBJ2-7, with D possibly being TRBD2 (6 bases). The V gene lost 0 bases and the J gene lost 7 bases, with 7 bases spanning the gap. Germline V gene lookup returns CDR1 KGHSH and CDR2 LQKENI. The CDR3 is 12 amino acids. The CDR3 bases are TGTGCCAGCTCACCACCGGGGGGTGAGCAGTACTTC. Amino acids: CASSPPGGEQYF. The entire variable domain, with the rest obtained from reference TRBV18 and TRBJ2-7, is as follows: NAGVMQNPRHLVRRRGQEARLRCSPMKGHSHVYWYRQLPEEGLKFMVYLQKENIIDESGMPKERFSAEFPKEGPSILRIQQVVRGDSAAYFCASSPPGGEQYFGPGTRLTVT.

The rearrangement uses TRBV2 and TRBJ2-3; 7 nucleotides agree with TRBD2. V was clipped by 5 bases and J by 5 bases; unmatched bases: 10. There are 15 residues in the CDR3. Germline CDR1 SNHLY, CDR2 FYNNEI. DNA of the CDR3: TGTGCCAGCAGTCCCGCGCCCGGGGGGAGAGATACGCAGTATTTT. Translating it yields CASSPAPGGRDTQYF.

The chain links TRBV20-1 to TRBJ1-1; 7 nucleotides line up with TRBD1. There are 11 residues in the CDR3. The germline gives CDR1 DFQATT, CDR2 SNEGSKA (reference sequence). V trimming: 8 bases; J trimming: 4 bases; junction bases outside the gene matches: 4. CDR3 amino acids: CSPRQGTEAFF. In nucleotides, the CDR3 is TGCAGTCCAAGACAGGGCACTGAAGCTTTCTTT.

The chain links TRBV25-1 to TRBJ2-1; TRBD1 agrees at 7 bases. There are 15 residues in the CDR3. The V and J ends lost 3 bases and 4 bases, in that order; junction bases with no gene match: 6. CDR1 is MGHDK, CDR2 SYGVNS, per germline. The DNA for the CDR3 is TGTGCCAGCAGTGATCGGGGACAGCCTTACAATGAGCAGTTCTTC. The encoded protein is CASSDRGQPYNEQFF.

This clone was counted between two and nine times. The chain couples TRBV5-5 to TRBJ1-5; D is uncertain. Trimming removed 0 bases from V and 7 bases from J, with 17 bases in between. The germline gives CDR1 SGHKS, CDR2 YYEKEE (reference sequence). The CDR3 is made up of 16 amino acids. This chain's CDR3 is CASSLVGGAGGQPQHF. In DNA form, the CDR3 reads TGTGCCAGCAGCTTGGTTGGCGGTGCAGGAGGGCAGCCCCAGCATTTT.

The chain combines TRBV7-6 with TRBJ1-1, with D unresolved. Per germline, CDR1 SGHVS and CDR2 FNYEAQ. The CDR3 length is 16 residues. With 1 base removed from V and 1 base from J, the gap between germline ends came to 13 bases. As DNA, the CDR3 is TGTGCCAGCAGCTTAGTTTCCGGGATGGCGAACACTGAAGCTTTCTTT. Its protein is CASSLVSGMANTEAFF.

The rearrangement uses TRBV2 and TRBJ2-3, with D maybe TRBD2 (5 bases). The CDR3 runs 14 residues. Germline V gene sequence: CDR1 SNHLY, CDR2 FYNNEI. Trimming left V 0 bases short and J 4 bases short, with 8 bases between. For the CDR3, the DNA is TGTGCCAGCAGTGAAGCGGGAGCGGCAGATACGCAGTATTTT. Its protein product is CASSEAGAADTQYF.

V usage is TRBV7-2 and J usage is TRBJ2-2; D not certain. Trimming shortened V by 6 bases and J by 0 bases, and 8 bases separated the two germline ends. This CDR3 region has 14 residues. CDR1 is SGHTA, CDR2 FQGNSA, per germline. This CDR3 reads CASRQDSNTGELFF. CDR3 bases: TGTGCCAGCAGGCAGGATTCGAACACCGGGGAGCTGTTTTTT.

The genes are TRBV11-2 and TRBJ2-5; 8 bases are shared with TRBD1. CDR1 and CDR2 from the germline V gene are SGHAT and FQNNGV. CDR3 size: 15 residues. V gave up 3 bases and J gave up 5 bases; unmatched junction bases: 8. The CDR3 region is CASSFSGGAGETQYF. CDR3 nucleotide sequence: TGTGCCAGCAGCTTCTCAGGGGGCGCGGGGGAGACCCAGTACTTC.

Concerning this clone: In the same sample, other DNA sequences code for this CDR3. Here the CDR3 reads CASSPGLAGYEQYF. CDR3 DNA: TGTGCCAGCTCACCTGGACTAGCGGGTTACGAGCAGTACTTC. This sequence joins TRBV18 and TRBJ2-7; 11 nucleotides match TRBD2. CDR3 length: 14 amino acids. The trim removed 3 bases at V and 4 bases at J, leaving 2 bases unmatched. Germline assignment: CDR1 KGHSH and CDR2 LQKENI.

This clone showed up just a few times. This sequence joins TRBV7-2 and TRBJ2-7, with a weak D call TRBD2 (5 bases). The CDR3 is made up of 17 amino acids. Germline CDR1 SGHTA, CDR2 FQGNSA. V lost 1 base and J lost 1, with 17 bases in between. The CDR3 sequence is CASSLGQGGGQSYEQYF. The CDR3 DNA follows: TGTGCCAGCAGCTTAGGTCAAGGAGGTGGTCAGTCCTACGAGCAGTACTTC.

This clone was observed a handful of times. The chain uses TRBV11-3 and TRBJ1-3, with 7 bases that match TRBD1. V was clipped by 5 bases and J by 0 bases; unmatched bases: 7. The CDR3 totals 16 residues. CDR1 and CDR2 (germline): SGHNT, YENEEA. The CDR3 sequence is CASSRGQVSSGNTIYF. CDR3 bases: TGTGCCAGCAGCAGAGGACAGGTCTCCTCTGGAAACACCATATATTTT.